This TCR beta chain was found in a study of Ad26.COV2.S vaccination and SARS-CoV-2 variants. Study context: Recipients of Ad26.COV2.S got it intramuscularly, once or twice 56 days apart. Overall study results and limits: After vaccination, reports described spike-specific CD8+ and CD4+ T cell responses as showing substantial breadth.

This CDR3 is built from 15 residues. Germline V CDR1 and CDR2: MNHNS, SASEGT. Trimming removed 7 bases from V and 7 bases from J; junction bases left unmatched: 11. Documented treatment: around 19 received Ad26.COV2.S at low or high dose, single or two shots; roughly five received placebo; per-sample allocation not given. At day 63 after the first vaccine or placebo injection, samples were drawn. As regards this clone: What it binds is unknown.

Sequenced by immunoSEQ multiplex PCR; TCRdb stores in-frame clones only, minus some. The sample consists of about 480,000 clones, around 90% of them appearing once. The source of this sequence is a person between 18 and 60 years old who received the Ad26.COV2.S COVID-19 vaccine or a placebo. This sequence joins TRBV6-1 and TRBJ2-1, with 9 bases aligning to TRBD1. The sequenced sample was peripheral blood, obtained in a trial of Ad26.COV2.S vaccine versus placebo. CDR3 protein: CASTVPTGQGNEQFF. The CDR3 bases are TGTGCCAGCACCGTACCAACAGGACAGGGGAATGAGCAGTTCTTC.